Following are 6 T cell receptor beta chains from one sample sequenced in a study of technical replicates of blood from a handful of donors. Method: immunoSEQ multiplex PCR; TCRdb's copy keeps in-frame clones and lacks some. The sample contains about 93,000 clones, 95% of which appear only once. Input material: T cells isolated from PBMCs. The receptors were gathered from a human donor in good health.

The rearrangement uses TRBV28 and TRBJ2-3; 8 bases line up with TRBD2. V lost 6 bases, J lost 8 bases, and 13 bases stayed unmatched. Germline CDR1 and CDR2: MDHEN and SYDVKM. The CDR3 is made up of 15 amino acids. The CDR3 DNA is TGTGCCAGCAGCCCTACGGGGGGGAATCGAGGTACGCAGTATTTT. It specifies CASSPTGGNRGTQYF.

The chain employs TRBV27 and TRBJ2-1; maybe TRBD2 (5 bases). This CDR3 is 14 amino acids long. V gave up 0 bases and J gave up 9 bases, with 12 bases separating them. Germline V gene lookup returns CDR1 MNHEY and CDR2 SMNVEV (reference sequence). CDR3 protein: CASSLSTLGSEQFF. The CDR3 nucleotides read TGTGCCAGCAGTTTATCGACTTTGGGGAGTGAGCAGTTCTTC.

As for this clone: A read error may account for a junction end that differs from germline. This sequence joins TRBV4-1 and TRBJ2-7; D remains unclear. There are 16 residues in the CDR3. Germline lookup yields CDR1 MGHRA and CDR2 YSYEKL. The CDR3 DNA sequence: TGCGCCAGCAGTCCAACACCCCTAGAGCCCTCCTCCGAGCAGTACTTC. This sequence encodes CASSPTPLEPSSEQYF.

This sequence joins TRBV2 and TRBJ1-6, with 9 bases aligning to TRBD1. The CDR3 covers 14 residues. Germline V gene sequence: CDR1 SNHLY, CDR2 FYNNEI. V lost 7 bases and J lost 7; bases outside the gene matches: 5. The CDR3 sequence: CASTTDRGNSPLHF. Here the CDR3 DNA reads TGTGCCAGCACCACGGACAGGGGCAATTCACCCCTCCACTTT.

The rearrangement uses TRBV4-1 and TRBJ2-3; TRBD2 might be the D (6 bases). The germline gives CDR1 MGHRA, CDR2 YSYEKL. CDR3 length: 15 residues. The V end lost 4 bases, the J end lost 2 bases, and 13 bases lay between the germline ends. The CDR3 protein is CASSLMTRTTDTQYF. CDR3 nucleotides: TGCGCCAGCAGCCTAATGACTAGAACCACAGATACGCAGTATTTT.

This chain connects TRBV5-6 to TRBJ1-2, with TRBD1 identical over 7 bases. V lost 4 bases and J lost 4; bases outside the gene matches: 7. Germline V gene lookup returns CDR1 SGHDT and CDR2 YYEEEE. CDR3 length: 14 residues. CDR3: CASSGRDSPYGYTF. The CDR3 DNA sequence: TGTGCCAGCAGCGGCCGGGACAGTCCCTATGGCTACACCTTC.